This note documents a single T cell receptor (beta chain) sequence. Its antigen is not identified. Graves' hyperthyroidism is called stable when ophthalmopathy does not progress within 18 months. Those with hyperthyroidism were 18 to 65 years old, newly diagnosed, and ill for under 2 months. Thyroid ultrasound and orbital computed tomography, with clinical symptoms and serum thyroxine and TRAb, informed diagnoses. TCR beta CDR3 regions were amplified from RNA transcripts. The primer set for the first-round RT-PCR of the TCR CDR3 was HTBI. TCRdb reanalysed the multiplex PCR reads using MiXCR and keeps one entry per CDR3 protein. Among about 96,000 distinct CDR3 sequences listed, 51% were seen once. This CDR3 contains 15 residues. Trimming took 5 bases from V and 4 from J; bases not matched to a gene: 10. The V gene's germline CDR1 is LNHDA and CDR2 SQIVND (reference sequence). This sample is part of a study of T cells in Graves' hyperthyroidism and ophthalmopathy. Findings and limits, study-wide: Blood also contained most expanded thyroid clonotypes above 0.001.

Specimen: blood. J is TRBJ1-2 and V is TRBV19; 7 nucleotides line up with TRBD1. The TCR sequence derives from a woman between 40 and 55 years old with Graves' hyperthyroidism. CDR3 amino acids: CASSFSGGIPYGYTF. The CDR3 DNA reads TGTGCCAGTAGTTTTTCAGGGGGTATCCCCTATGGCTACACCTTC. Together with reference TRBV19 and TRBJ1-2, the CDR3 gives the full variable domain: DGGITQSPKYLFRKEGQNVTLSCEQNLNHDAMYWYRQDPGQGLRLIYYSQIVNDFQKGDIAEGYSVSREKKESFPLTVTSAQKNPTAFYLCASSFSGGIPYGYTFGSGTRLTVV.